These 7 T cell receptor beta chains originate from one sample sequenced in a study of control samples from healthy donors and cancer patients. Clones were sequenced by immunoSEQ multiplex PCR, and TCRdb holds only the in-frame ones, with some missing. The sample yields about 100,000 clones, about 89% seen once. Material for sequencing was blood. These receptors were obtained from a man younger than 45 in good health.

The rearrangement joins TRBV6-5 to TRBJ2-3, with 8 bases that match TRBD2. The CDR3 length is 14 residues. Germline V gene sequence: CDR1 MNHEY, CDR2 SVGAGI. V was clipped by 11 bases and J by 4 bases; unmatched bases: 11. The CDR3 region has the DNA TGTGCCGCAAATTCGGGACTAGTGGCAGATACGCAGTATTTT. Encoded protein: CAANSGLVADTQYF.

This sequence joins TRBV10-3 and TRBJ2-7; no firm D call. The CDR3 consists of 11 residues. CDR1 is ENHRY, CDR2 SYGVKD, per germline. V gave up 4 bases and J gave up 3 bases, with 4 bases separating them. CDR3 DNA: TGTGCCATCAGTGCTTACTACGAGCAGTACTTC. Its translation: CAISAYYEQYF.

This CDR3 is CASSTQAGGKETQYF. CDR3 coding DNA: TGTGCCAGCAGCACCCAAGCGGGGGGGAAAGAGACCCAGTACTTC. The chain has TRBV9 and TRBJ2-5; 10 nucleotides match TRBD2. The CDR3 consists of 15 residues. With V trimmed by 4 bases and J by 3 bases, 6 bases remained unmatched. Germline CDR1 is SGDLS and CDR2 is YYNGEE.

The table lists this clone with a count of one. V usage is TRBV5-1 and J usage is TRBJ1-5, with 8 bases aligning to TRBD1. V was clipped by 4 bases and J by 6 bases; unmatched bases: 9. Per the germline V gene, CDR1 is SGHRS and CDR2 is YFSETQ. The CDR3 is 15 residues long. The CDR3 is CASSLKTGVAQPQHF. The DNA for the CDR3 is TGCGCCAGCAGCCTAAAGACAGGGGTGGCTCAGCCCCAGCATTTT. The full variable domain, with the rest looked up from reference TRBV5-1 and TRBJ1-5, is KAGVTQTPRYLIKTRGQQVTLSCSPISGHRSVSWYQQTPGQGLQFLFEYFSETQRNKGNFPGRFSGRQFSNSRSEMNVSTLELGDSALYLCASSLKTGVAQPQHFGDGTRLSIL.

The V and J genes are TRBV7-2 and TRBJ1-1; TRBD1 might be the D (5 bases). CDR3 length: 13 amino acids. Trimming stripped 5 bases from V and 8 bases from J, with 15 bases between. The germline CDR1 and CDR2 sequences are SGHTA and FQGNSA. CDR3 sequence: CASSTGRDPEAFF. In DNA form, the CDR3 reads TGTGCCAGCAGCACAGGCCGGGACCCCGAAGCTTTCTTT.

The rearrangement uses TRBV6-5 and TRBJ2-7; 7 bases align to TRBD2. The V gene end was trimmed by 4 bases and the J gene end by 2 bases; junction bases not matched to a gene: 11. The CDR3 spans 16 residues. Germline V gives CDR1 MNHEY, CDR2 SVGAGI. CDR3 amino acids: CASSFATVGGAYEQYF. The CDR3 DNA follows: TGTGCCAGCAGTTTCGCTACGGTGGGGGGGGCCTACGAGCAGTACTTC.

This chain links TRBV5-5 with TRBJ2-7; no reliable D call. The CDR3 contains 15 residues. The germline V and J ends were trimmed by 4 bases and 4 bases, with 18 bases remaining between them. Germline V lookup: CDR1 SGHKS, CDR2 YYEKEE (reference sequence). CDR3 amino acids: CASSAGGTDLYEQYF. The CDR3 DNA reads TGTGCCAGCAGCGCTGGCGGAACGGATTTGTACGAGCAGTACTTC.